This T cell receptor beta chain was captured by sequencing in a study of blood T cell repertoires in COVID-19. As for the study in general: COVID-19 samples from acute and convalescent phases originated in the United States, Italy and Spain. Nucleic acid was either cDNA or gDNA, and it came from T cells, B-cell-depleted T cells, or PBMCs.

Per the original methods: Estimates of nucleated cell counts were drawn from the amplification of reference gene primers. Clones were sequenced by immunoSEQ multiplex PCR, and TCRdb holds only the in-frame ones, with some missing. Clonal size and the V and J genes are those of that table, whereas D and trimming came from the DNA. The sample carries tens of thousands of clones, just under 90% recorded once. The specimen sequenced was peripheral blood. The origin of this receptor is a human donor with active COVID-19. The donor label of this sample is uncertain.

The CDR3 DNA is TGCGCCAGCAGCTCCCCGGGACTTGATACGCAGTATTTT. Translation gives CASSSPGLDTQYF. This chain uses TRBV5-1 with TRBJ2-3, with a weak D call TRBD2 (6 bases). This CDR3 is 13 amino acids long. Germline-derived CDR1 and CDR2 are SGHRS and YFSETQ. The V end was cut by 3 bases, the J end by 6 bases, with 11 bases between. Supplemented by reference TRBV5-1 and TRBJ2-3, the full variable domain reads KAGVTQTPRYLIKTRGQQVTLSCSPISGHRSVSWYQQTPGQGLQFLFEYFSETQRNKGNFPGRFSGRQFSNSRSEMNVSTLELGDSALYLCASSSPGLDTQYFGPGTRLTVL.